Following are 3 T cell receptor beta chains from one sample sequenced in a study of blood T cell repertoires in COVID-19. Assay: immunoSEQ multiplex PCR; the TCRdb copy retains only in-frame clones and omits some. The table lists approximately 230,000 clones, about 85% of them singletons. The specimen sequenced was peripheral blood. The receptors here all came from a man between 18 and 35 years old with active or convalescent COVID-19.

This clone was found many times. The CDR3 nucleotides read TGTGCCAGCAGCTTAGAGTCCAGGGCCGAGCAGTACTTC. It codes for CASSLESRAEQYF. The chain combines TRBV11-3 with TRBJ2-7; D is possibly TRBD1 (5 bases). The germline V gene encodes CDR1 SGHNT and CDR2 YENEEA. The CDR3 is 13 residues long. V dropped 0 bases and J dropped 6 bases, with 9 bases sitting between them.

The chain is built from TRBV13 and TRBJ1-3; tentative D call: TRBD1 (6 bases). Germline assignment: CDR1 PRHDT and CDR2 FYEKMQ (reference sequence). There are 14 residues in the CDR3. The V and J ends lost 5 bases and 2 bases respectively, with 10 bases between them. The CDR3 nucleotides are TGTGCCAGCAGCACGAACAGGGCTGGAAACACCATATATTTT. Translation: CASSTNRAGNTIYF.

The rearrangement uses TRBV15 and TRBJ1-1, with D possibly being TRBD1 (5 bases). Trimming cost V 6 bases and J 4 bases, with 9 bases left between them. The CDR3 runs to 12 residues. From germline, CDR1 is LNHNV and CDR2 YYDKDF (reference sequence). In DNA form, the CDR3 reads TGTGCCACCAGGGGGGGATTCACTGAAGCTTTCTTT. As protein: CATRGGFTEAFF.